This T cell receptor beta chain stems from a study of regulatory T cells in long-lasting Graves disease. The CDR3 has 19 residues. V dropped 4 bases and J dropped 3; count of bases not matched to a gene: 11. Germline V gene data show CDR1 as SGHAT and CDR2 as FQDESV (reference sequence). Stated time point: newly diagnosed GD, antithyroid drugs for less than 3 months. PBMC RNA was the source of the TCR library. In this sample, this clonotype turned up many times. Combining iRepertoire HTBI primers with Arm-PCR of CDR3 regions, the authors built TCR beta libraries. Via MiXCR, TCRdb re-called the multiplex PCR reads, giving one row per CDR3 protein. The table shows 450,000 to 600,000 distinct CDR3 sequences, with 15% to 20% occurring only once. The data also belong to a second study, concerning T cells in Graves' hyperthyroidism and ophthalmopathy.

The TCR originated in a man aged 40-55 years with Graves disease. The gene calls are TRBV11-1 and TRBJ2-1, with TRBD2 matching over 14 bases. Sequenced here: peripheral blood mononuclear cells (PBMCs), sampled at new diagnosis, from a patient treated with antithyroid drugs. The CDR3 nucleotides read TGTGCCAGCAGCTCGGGACTAGCGGGAGAAATATCCTTCTACAATGAGCAGTTCTTC. Translation: CASSSGLAGEISFYNEQFF.